Listed below are T cell receptor beta chains from one sample, sequenced in a study of CXCR4 blockade with PD-1 therapy in pancreatic cancer. Profiling relied on immunoSEQ multiplex PCR, and the TCRdb table lists in-frame clones only, not all of them. This repertoire shows about 1,700 clones, 30% to 45% found once; its top ten account for 11% to 15%. Sequences were obtained from tumor tissue. Source of these receptors: a human donor with pancreatic ductal adenocarcinoma. Both conserved end residues are part of each CDR3. The D gene is left open where the match is weak. Rows give clone size only sometimes, using once, few, many, or a class for an expanded clone.

v_call	d_call	clone_size	j_call	cdr3_aa	cdr3_nt
TRBV9	.	medium-sized	TRBJ2-3	CASSGLSTLRTDTQYF	TGTGCCAGCAGCGGACTGTCTACGTTGAGAACAGATACGCAGTATTTT
TRBV29-1	.	.	TRBJ2-1	CSVGRRAEYNEQFF	TGCAGCGTTGGAAGGCGGGCCGAATACAATGAGCAGTTCTTC
TRBV6-7	.	few	TRBJ2-1	CASSPWGDYNEQFF	TGTGCCAGCAGCCCGTGGGGGGATTACAATGAGCAGTTCTTC
TRBV7-6	.	few	TRBJ2-7	CASSLETDDFYEQYF	TGTGCCAGCAGCTTGGAGACGGACGATTTCTACGAGCAGTACTTC
TRBV12-5	.	once	TRBJ2-7	CASGGDRTNPYEQYF	TGTGCTAGTGGTGGAGACAGGACGAACCCCTACGAGCAGTACTTC
TRBV11-3	.	.	TRBJ1-1	CASSLDGGSGRAFF	TGTGCCAGCAGCTTAGATGGGGGGAGCGGAAGAGCTTTCTTT
TRBV10-3	TRBD1	few	TRBJ2-2	CAISEGTGGRDTGELFF	TGTGCCATCAGTGAGGGTACAGGGGGCCGGGACACCGGGGAGCTGTTTTTT
TRBV29-1	TRBD2	.	TRBJ2-3	CSVEGRDSTDTQYF	TGCAGCGTTGAGGGGAGGGACAGCACAGATACGCAGTATTTT
TRBV25-1	.	.	TRBJ1-1	CASSARGGEAFF	TGTGCCAGCAGTGCCCGGGGGGGTGAAGCTTTCTTT
TRBV6-8	.	few	TRBJ1-2	CASSYGMGYGYTF	TGTGCCAGCAGTTACGGGATGGGCTATGGCTACACCTTC
TRBV4-1	TRBD2	large	TRBJ2-1	CASSQLGTSGINEQFF	TGCGCCAGCAGCCAACTCGGGACTAGCGGAATAAATGAGCAGTTCTTC
TRBV6-8	.	.	TRBJ1-4	CAITSGGANEKLFF	TGTGCCATCACCTCGGGGGGGGCAAATGAAAAACTGTTTTTT
TRBV9	.	few	TRBJ1-1	CASKESGNTEAFF	TGTGCCAGCAAGGAATCAGGGAACACTGAAGCTTTCTTT
TRBV7-1	.	.	TRBJ2-3	CASSRTFTDTQYF	TGTGCCAGCAGCCGGACCTTCACAGATACGCAGTATTTT
TRBV19	.	few	TRBJ1-6	CASSSQWGSSPLHF	TGTGCCAGTAGTTCCCAGTGGGGGTCTTCACCCCTCCACTTT
TRBV7-6	TRBD2	.	TRBJ2-1	CASSTTSGGYNEQFF	TGTGCCAGCAGTACGACTAGCGGGGGGTACAATGAGCAGTTCTTC
TRBV2	TRBD2	few	TRBJ2-2	CASSPGLAGGSWPGELFF	TGTGCCAGCAGCCCCGGACTAGCGGGAGGGTCCTGGCCCGGGGAGCTGTTTTTT
TRBV28	.	once	TRBJ2-2	CASSLADRRAGELFF	TGTGCCAGCAGTTTAGCGGACAGGAGGGCCGGGGAGCTGTTTTTT
TRBV11-3	.	medium-sized	TRBJ2-5	CASNLWAASGIQYF	TGTGCCAGCAACTTATGGGCAGCGTCGGGGATTCAGTACTTC
TRBV6-8	.	large	TRBJ2-1	CASSYSSYNEQFF	TGTGCCAGCAGTTACAGCTCCTACAATGAGCAGTTCTTC
TRBV6-8	.	.	TRBJ2-5	CASSYPGTQETQYF	TGTGCCAGCAGTTATCCCGGGACCCAAGAGACCCAGTACTTC
TRBV11-3	.	few	TRBJ2-7	CASTPTGSSSYEQYF	TGTGCCAGCACCCCGACAGGCTCTAGCTCCTACGAGCAGTACTTC
TRBV11-3	.	few	TRBJ1-1	CASSLQGGWTEAFF	TGTGCCAGCAGTTTACAGGGAGGATGGACTGAAGCTTTCTTT
TRBV12-5	.	.	TRBJ2-5	CASGLRFGETQYF	TGTGCTAGTGGTTTGAGGTTCGGGGAGACCCAGTACTTC
TRBV19	.	once	TRBJ2-5	CASSIGAGQNQETQYF	TGTGCCAGTAGTATTGGGGCGGGACAGAACCAAGAGACCCAGTACTTC
TRBV19	TRBD2	.	TRBJ2-1	CASSRSSGYNEQFF	TGTGCCAGTAGTAGAAGTAGCGGGTACAATGAGCAGTTCTTC
TRBV10-3	.	few	TRBJ2-7	CAISESIRGGGLSYEQYF	TGTGCCATCAGTGAGTCGATTAGAGGAGGGGGCCTCTCCTACGAGCAGTACTTC
TRBV6-8	TRBD1	.	TRBJ2-5	CATRTGKETQYF	TGTGCCACCCGGACAGGCAAGGAGACCCAGTACTTC
TRBV6-8	.	.	TRBJ1-1	CASSYSAGIEAFF	TGTGCCAGCAGTTACTCCGCGGGGATTGAAGCTTTCTTT
TRBV6-8	.	few	TRBJ1-6	CASGKGGYNSPLHF	TGTGCCAGCGGAAAAGGGGGTTATAATTCACCCCTCCACTTT
TRBV6-8	TRBD1	few	TRBJ1-6	CASSSVRGSYSPLHF	TGTGCCAGCAGTTCCGTCAGGGGGTCGTATTCACCCCTCCACTTT
TRBV19	.	.	TRBJ1-5	CASSQLYQPQHF	TGTGCCAGTAGCCAACTTTATCAGCCCCAGCATTTT
TRBV18	TRBD1	.	TRBJ2-7	CASSGGQGAYEQYF	TGTGCCAGCTCAGGGGGACAGGGGGCCTACGAGCAGTACTTC
TRBV9	.	few	TRBJ2-7	CASSASDVVSYEQYF	TGTGCCAGCAGCGCCTCGGACGTCGTCTCCTACGAGCAGTACTTC
TRBV9	.	.	TRBJ2-7	CASKLGGSYEQYF	TGTGCCAGCAAATTAGGCGGCTCCTACGAGCAGTACTTC
TRBV6-7	TRBD2	few	TRBJ2-7	CASNPGTNYEQYF	TGTGCCAGCAACCCCGGGACTAACTACGAGCAGTACTTC
TRBV6-8	.	few	TRBJ2-4	CAISPRKLAKNIQYF	TGTGCCATCAGTCCTCGGAAGCTAGCCAAAAACATTCAGTACTTC
TRBV9	TRBD2	.	TRBJ2-3	CASSDLLAGYTDTQYF	TGTGCCAGCAGCGACCTACTAGCGGGGTACACAGATACGCAGTATTTT
TRBV7-6	.	medium-sized	TRBJ2-7	CASSLVIWATEAYYEQYF	TGTGCTAGCAGCTTAGTTATTTGGGCCACAGAAGCGTATTACGAGCAGTACTTC
TRBV11-3	TRBD1	few	TRBJ1-2	CASSQRQGTDGYTF	TGTGCCAGCAGCCAAAGACAGGGGACGGATGGCTACACCTTC
TRBV10-3	TRBD1	.	TRBJ2-2	CASHRDSAGELFF	TGTGCCTCTCACCGGGACAGTGCCGGGGAGCTGTTTTTT
TRBV11-3	TRBD1	few	TRBJ2-3	CASHSGQGVADTQYF	TGTGCCAGCCATTCGGGACAGGGAGTTGCAGATACGCAGTATTTT
TRBV19	.	.	TRBJ2-2	CASNGLTTSNTGELFF	TGTGCCAGTAACGGACTAACGACCTCGAACACCGGGGAGCTGTTTTTT
TRBV6-8	.	few	TRBJ2-3	CASSYLEAFTDTQYF	TGTGCCAGCAGTTACTTGGAGGCCTTCACAGATACGCAGTATTTT
TRBV18	.	few	TRBJ2-5	CASSPPVKETQYF	TGTGCCAGCTCACCACCGGTAAAGGAGACCCAGTACTTC
TRBV6-8	TRBD1	medium-sized	TRBJ1-5	CASSLGQESQPQHF	TGTGCCAGCAGCCTTGGACAGGAATCTCAGCCCCAGCATTTT
TRBV28	.	.	TRBJ2-2	CASSLYTGELFF	TGTGCTAGCAGTCTTTACACCGGGGAGCTGTTTTTT
TRBV6-8	.	.	TRBJ2-1	CASTGGFSPGYNEQFF	TGTGCCAGCACTGGAGGATTTAGCCCAGGCTACAATGAGCAGTTCTTC
TRBV6-8	.	few	TRBJ1-2	CASSSQGGNFGYTF	TGTGCCAGCAGTTCACAGGGAGGGAACTTTGGCTACACCTTC
TRBV6-8	TRBD1	few	TRBJ2-7	CAISSPGQTYEQYF	TGTGCCATCAGTAGTCCGGGACAGACCTACGAGCAGTACTTC
TRBV15	.	large	TRBJ1-1	CATSRVAGLNTEAFF	TGTGCCACCAGCAGAGTTGCGGGGTTGAACACTGAAGCTTTCTTT
TRBV29-1	TRBD2	.	TRBJ2-1	CSVDIGTSGYNEQFF	TGCAGCGTTGATATAGGGACTAGCGGGTACAATGAGCAGTTCTTC
TRBV18	.	.	TRBJ1-3	CASSPPGTSGNTIYF	TGTGCCAGCTCACCCCCGGGGACATCTGGAAACACCATATATTTT
TRBV10-3	.	.	TRBJ2-5	CAISESSGRETQYF	TGTGCCATCAGTGAGTCCTCCGGTAGAGAGACCCAGTACTTC
TRBV30	.	.	TRBJ2-7	CAWSSDRAYEQYF	TGTGCCTGGAGTTCAGACCGTGCCTACGAGCAGTACTTC
TRBV14	.	few	TRBJ2-7	CASSQEGGPYEQYF	TGTGCCAGCAGCCAAGAGGGCGGCCCCTACGAGCAGTACTTC
TRBV28	.	.	TRBJ2-7	CASSLVWQSYEQYF	TGTGCCAGCAGTTTGGTATGGCAGTCCTACGAGCAGTACTTC
TRBV19	.	.	TRBJ1-6	CASSDPPGARINSPLHF	TGTGCCAGTAGTGATCCTCCTGGGGCCAGGATTAATTCACCCCTCCACTTT
TRBV18	.	.	TRBJ2-5	CASSPSSLEGETQYF	TGTGCCAGCTCACCTTCCTCACTAGAGGGGGAGACCCAGTACTTC
TRBV11-3	.	medium-sized	TRBJ2-1	CASSRWTGHNEQFF	TGTGCCAGCAGCCGATGGACTGGCCACAATGAGCAGTTCTTC